This T cell receptor (beta chain) was retrieved from a study of response to subunit inactivated influenza vaccine. The CDR3 is 17 amino acids. Germline V lookup: CDR1 SGHAT, CDR2 FQNNGV. Trimming left V 4 bases short and J 0 bases short, with 17 bases between. Using its own MiXCR run on the RT-PCR reads, TCRdb lists one record per CDR3 protein. The sample shows 500,000 to 750,000 distinct CDR3 sequences, 12% to 15% of them seen only once. This chain uses TRBV11-2 with TRBJ2-3; D gene uncertain. The origin of this receptor is a man aged 50 to 59 who received an inactivated influenza vaccine. The sample consisted of PBMCs from blood, taken about 12 days after vaccination. The CDR3 loop reads CASSSPASFTSTDTQYF. The CDR3 DNA is TGTGCCAGCAGCTCCCCCGCTTCGTTTACTAGCACAGATACGCAGTATTTT.